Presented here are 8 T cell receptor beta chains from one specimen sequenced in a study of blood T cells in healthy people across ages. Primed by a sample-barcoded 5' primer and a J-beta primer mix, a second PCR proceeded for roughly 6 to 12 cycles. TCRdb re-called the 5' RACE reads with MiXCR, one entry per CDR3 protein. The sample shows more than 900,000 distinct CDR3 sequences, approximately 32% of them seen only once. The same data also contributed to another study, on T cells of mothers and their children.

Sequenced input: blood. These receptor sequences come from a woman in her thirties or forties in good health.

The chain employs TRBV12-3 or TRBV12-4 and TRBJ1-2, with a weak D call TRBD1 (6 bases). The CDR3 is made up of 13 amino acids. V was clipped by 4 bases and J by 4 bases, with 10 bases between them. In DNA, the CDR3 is TGTGCCAGCAGTTCAGGGGCGACCTATGGCTACACCTTC. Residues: CASSSGATYGYTF.

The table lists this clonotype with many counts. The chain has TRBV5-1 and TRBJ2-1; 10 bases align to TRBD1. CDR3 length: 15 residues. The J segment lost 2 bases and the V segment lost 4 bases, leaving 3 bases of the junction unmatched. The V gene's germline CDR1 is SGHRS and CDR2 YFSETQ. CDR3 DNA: TGCGCCAGCAGCCACGGACAGGGGGCCTACAATGAGCAGTTCTTC. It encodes CASSHGQGAYNEQFF.

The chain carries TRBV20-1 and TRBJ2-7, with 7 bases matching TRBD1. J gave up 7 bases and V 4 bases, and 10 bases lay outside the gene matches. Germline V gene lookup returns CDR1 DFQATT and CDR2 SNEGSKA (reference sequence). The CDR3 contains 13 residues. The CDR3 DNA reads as TGCAGTGCTACCAGGGGGTATAACAATGAGCAGTACTTC. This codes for CSATRGYNNEQYF.

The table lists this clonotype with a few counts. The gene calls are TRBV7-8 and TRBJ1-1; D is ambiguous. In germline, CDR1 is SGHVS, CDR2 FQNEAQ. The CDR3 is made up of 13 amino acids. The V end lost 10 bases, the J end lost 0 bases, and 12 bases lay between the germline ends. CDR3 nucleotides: TGTGCCACCACTTTTTCCATGAACACTGAAGCTTTCTTT. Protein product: CATTFSMNTEAFF.

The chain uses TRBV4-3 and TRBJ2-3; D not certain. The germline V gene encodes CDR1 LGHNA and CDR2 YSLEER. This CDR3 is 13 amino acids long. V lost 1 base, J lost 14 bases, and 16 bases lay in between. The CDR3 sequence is CASSQVGELGVYF. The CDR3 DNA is TGCGCCAGCAGCCAAGTGGGCGAACTGGGCGTGTATTTT.

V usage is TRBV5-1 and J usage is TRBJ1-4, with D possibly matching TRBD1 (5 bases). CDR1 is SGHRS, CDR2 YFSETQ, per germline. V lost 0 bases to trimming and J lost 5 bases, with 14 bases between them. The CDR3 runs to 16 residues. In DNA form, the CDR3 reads TGCGCCAGCAGCTTGGGCCGGGACGGGGGAAATGAAAAACTGTTTTTT. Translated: CASSLGRDGGNEKLFF.

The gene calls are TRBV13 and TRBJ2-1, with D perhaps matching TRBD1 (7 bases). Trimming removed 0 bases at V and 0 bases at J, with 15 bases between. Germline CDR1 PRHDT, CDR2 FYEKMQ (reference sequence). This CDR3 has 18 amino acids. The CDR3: CASSLGLAGQSSYNEQFF. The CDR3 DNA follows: TGTGCCAGCAGCTTAGGCCTTGCGGGACAGAGCTCCTACAATGAGCAGTTCTTC.

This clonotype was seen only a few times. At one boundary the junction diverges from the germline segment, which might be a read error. The CDR3 here is CGAKRGGAEAFF. Here the CDR3 DNA reads TGCGGTGCTAAGCGGGGAGGCGCTGAAGCTTTCTTT. The J gene is TRBJ1-1, the V gene TRBV20-1; no clear D. The germline V gene has CDR1 DFQATT and CDR2 SNEGSKA (reference sequence). This CDR3 comprises 12 residues.